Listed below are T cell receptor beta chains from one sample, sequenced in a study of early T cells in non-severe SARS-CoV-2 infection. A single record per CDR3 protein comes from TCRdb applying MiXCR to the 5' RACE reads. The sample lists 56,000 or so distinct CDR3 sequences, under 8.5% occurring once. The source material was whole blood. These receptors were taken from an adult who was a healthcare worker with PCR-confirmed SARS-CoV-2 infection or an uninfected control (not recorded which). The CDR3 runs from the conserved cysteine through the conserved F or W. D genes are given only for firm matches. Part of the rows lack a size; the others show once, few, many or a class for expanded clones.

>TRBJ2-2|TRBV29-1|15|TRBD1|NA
TGCAGCTCCCGATCAGGGGACAGGGCTCTCGAGGAGCTGTTTTTT
CSSRSGDRALEELFF
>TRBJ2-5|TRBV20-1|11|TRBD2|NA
TGCAGTGCGGAGTGGACTAGCTTTCAGTACTTC
CSAEWTSFQYF
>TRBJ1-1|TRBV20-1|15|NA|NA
TGCAGTGCTAGAGATCCGCGAGGGTTTGGCACTGAAGCTTTCTTT
CSARDPRGFGTEAFF
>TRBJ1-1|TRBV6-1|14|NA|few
TGTGCCAGCATCGAAGGAGGGGCGCGCACTGAAGCTTTCTTT
CASIEGGARTEAFF
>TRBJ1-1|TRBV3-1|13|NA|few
TGTGCCAGCAGCCCCACAGAGAACACTGAAGCTTTCTTT
CASSPTENTEAFF
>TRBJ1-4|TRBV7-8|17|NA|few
TGTGCCAGCAGCTTAAGTCCCTCCGGGTTCGGTAATGAAAAACTGTTTTTT
CASSLSPSGFGNEKLFF
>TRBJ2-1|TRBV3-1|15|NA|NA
TGTGCCAGCAGCCAAGATAGGGCAGGGGGGAATGAGCAGTTCTTC
CASSQDRAGGNEQFF
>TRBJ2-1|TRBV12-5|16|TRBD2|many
TGTGCTAGTGGTTTCCTCACTAGCGGGGGGGGAAATGAGCAGTTCTTC
CASGFLTSGGGNEQFF
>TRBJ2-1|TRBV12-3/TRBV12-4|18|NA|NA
TGTGCCAGCAGTTTGGCGGGGCCTAAGGTTAGCTCCTACAATGAGCAGTTCTTC
CASSLAGPKVSSYNEQFF
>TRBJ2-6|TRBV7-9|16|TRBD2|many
TGTGCCAGCAGCTTAGCGACGAGCGGGAGGGCCAACGTCCTGACTTTC
CASSLATSGRANVLTF
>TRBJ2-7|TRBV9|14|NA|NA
TGTGCCAGCAGCGTAGATGTCAGCTCCTACGAGCAGTACTTC
CASSVDVSSYEQYF
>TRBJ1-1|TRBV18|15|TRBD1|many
TGTGCCAGCTCACTCGCGACAGGGAGTAACACTGAAGCTTTCTTT
CASSLATGSNTEAFF
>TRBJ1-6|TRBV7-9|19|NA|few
TGTGCCAGCAGCTTAGGTTACCGAAGTGGACAGAGCTATAATTCACCCCTCCACTTT
CASSLGYRSGQSYNSPLHF
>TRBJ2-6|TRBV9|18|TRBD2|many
TGTGCCAGCAGCTCGCAACCGGGACTACGATCTGGGGCCAACGTCCTGACTTTC
CASSSQPGLRSGANVLTF
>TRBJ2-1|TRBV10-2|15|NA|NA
TGCGCCAGTCAGGTGACGGGGGCTATTTACAATGAGCAGTTCTTC
CASQVTGAIYNEQFF
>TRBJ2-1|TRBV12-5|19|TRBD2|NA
TGTGCTAGTGGTTTGGTACTTTTCGGGAGGGGACGCTCCTACAATGAGCAGTTCTTC
CASGLVLFGRGRSYNEQFF
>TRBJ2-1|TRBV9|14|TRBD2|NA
TGTGCCAGCAGCCCCGGAGGGACTAGCAGTGAGCAGTTCTTC
CASSPGGTSSEQFF
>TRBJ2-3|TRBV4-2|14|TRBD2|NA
TGTGCCAGCAGCCAGCGGGGGGCAGGGGATACGCAGTATTTT
CASSQRGAGDTQYF
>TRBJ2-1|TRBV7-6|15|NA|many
TGTGCCAGCAGCTTATCAATGGCACCGACGGATGAGCAGTTCTTC
CASSLSMAPTDEQFF
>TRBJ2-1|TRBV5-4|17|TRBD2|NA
TGTGCCAGCAGCTCATCCTTGGCGGGAGAACCCTACAATGAGCAGTTCTTC
CASSSSLAGEPYNEQFF
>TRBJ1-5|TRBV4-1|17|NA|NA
TGCGCCAGCAGCCAAGATACTAGGCCGTTCGGCAATCAGCCCCAGCATTTT
CASSQDTRPFGNQPQHF
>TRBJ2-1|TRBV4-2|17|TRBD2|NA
TGTGCCAGCAGCCGGACGGCGGGGGGGAGCTCCTACAATGAGCAGTTCTTC
CASSRTAGGSSYNEQFF
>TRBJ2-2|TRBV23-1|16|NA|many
TGCGCCAGCAGTCAATATAGACAGGAGAACACCGGGGAGCTGTTTTTT
CASSQYRQENTGELFF
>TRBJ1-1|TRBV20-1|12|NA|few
TGCAGTCTCTCGCGGCCGAACACTGAAGCTTTCTTT
CSLSRPNTEAFF
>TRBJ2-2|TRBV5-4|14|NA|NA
TGTGCCAGCAGCTTGGGCTTTTACACCGGGGAGCTGTTTTTT
CASSLGFYTGELFF
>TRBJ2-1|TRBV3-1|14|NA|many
TGTGCCAGCTCCCCGGGCCTCGGCGTGCATGAGCAGTTCTTC
CASSPGLGVHEQFF
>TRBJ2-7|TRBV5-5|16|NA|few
TGTGCCAGCAGCTTGAGGAGGCCAGGGCCCAACTACGAGCAGTACTTC
CASSLRRPGPNYEQYF
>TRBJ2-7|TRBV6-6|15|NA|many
TGTGCCAGCCTCCCCGTAGCCGGTTTAGCCTACGAGCAGTACTTC
CASLPVAGLAYEQYF
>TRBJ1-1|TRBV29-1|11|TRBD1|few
TGCAGCGTTGAGCAGGGGGCTCAAGCTTTCTTT
CSVEQGAQAFF
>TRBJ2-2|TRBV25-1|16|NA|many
TGTGCCAGCAGTCCGCCCCTCAGGGGTAAGGGCGGGGAGCTGTTTTTT
CASSPPLRGKGGELFF
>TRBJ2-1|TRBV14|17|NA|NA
TGTGCCAGCAGCCAAGAAGCCGCACCGCGAGTCTACAATGAGCAGTTCTTC
CASSQEAAPRVYNEQFF
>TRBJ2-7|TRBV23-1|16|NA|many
TGCGCCAGCAGCGAGGGGCCATTGCGGATTAACTACGAGCAGTACTTC
CASSEGPLRINYEQYF
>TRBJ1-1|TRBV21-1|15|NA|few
TGTGCCAGCAGACTAACAGACCGGGACTACACTGAAGCTTTCTTT
CASRLTDRDYTEAFF
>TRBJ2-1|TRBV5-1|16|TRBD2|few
TGCGCCAGCAGCTTACAAGGGACTAGCGGGAGTCATGAGCAGTTCTTC
CASSLQGTSGSHEQFF
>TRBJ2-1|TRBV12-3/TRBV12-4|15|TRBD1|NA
TGTGCCAGCAGTTTTACCGGACAGGGTGCCAATGAGCAGTTCTTC
CASSFTGQGANEQFF
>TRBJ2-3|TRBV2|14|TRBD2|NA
TGTGCCAGCAGCCAGGCCCCGGGGGGAAATACGCAGTATTTT
CASSQAPGGNTQYF
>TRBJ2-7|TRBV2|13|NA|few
TGTGCCAGTCTTAACAGGCCTTCCTACGGGCAGTACTTC
CASLNRPSYGQYF
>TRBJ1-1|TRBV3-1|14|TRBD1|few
TGTGCCAGCAGCGCGGGGAGCAGGGGGACTGAAGCTTTCTTT
CASSAGSRGTEAFF
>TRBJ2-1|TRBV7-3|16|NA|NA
TGTGCCAGCAGCCCCGGTATGGGGGGCCAACACAATGAGCAGTTCTTC
CASSPGMGGQHNEQFF
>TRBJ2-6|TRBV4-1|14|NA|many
TGCGCCAGCAGCCCGGGACCTGGGGCCAACGTCCTGACTTTC
CASSPGPGANVLTF
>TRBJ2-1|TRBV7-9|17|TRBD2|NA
TGTGCCAGCAGATCCCCCCAGGAGACTAGCGGGAGAAATGAGCAGTTCTTC
CASRSPQETSGRNEQFF
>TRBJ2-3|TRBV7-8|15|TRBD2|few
TGTGCCAGCAGCCTACTAGCGAAAATCACAGATACGCAGTATTTT
CASSLLAKITDTQYF
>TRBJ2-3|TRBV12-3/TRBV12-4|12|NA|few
TGTGCCAGCAGCCCCTTCACAGATACGCAGTATTTT
CASSPFTDTQYF
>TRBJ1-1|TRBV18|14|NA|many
TGTGCCAGCTCACCACAGGGATTTAAGAGTGAAGCTTTCTTT
CASSPQGFKSEAFF
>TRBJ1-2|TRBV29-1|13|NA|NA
TGCAGCGCCACTAGGGAGGGAGACTATGGCTACACCTTC
CSATREGDYGYTF
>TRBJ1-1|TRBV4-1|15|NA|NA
TGCGCCAGCAGCCCCGCCTCACCTAGGAACACTGAAGCTTTCTTT
CASSPASPRNTEAFF
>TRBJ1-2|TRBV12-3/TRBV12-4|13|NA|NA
TGTGCCAGCAGTTTGAAGGCGAGCTATGGCTACACCTTC
CASSLKASYGYTF
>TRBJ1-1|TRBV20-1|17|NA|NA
TGCAGTGCTAGACCGTCCGGCCGGGGGCGCGTGAACACTGAAGCTTTCTTT
CSARPSGRGRVNTEAFF